Sequencing of this T cell receptor beta chain was carried out in a study of response to subunit inactivated influenza vaccine. TCRdb used MiXCR to reprocess the RT-PCR reads, holding one entry per CDR3 protein. The sample carries roughly 460,000 distinct CDR3 sequences, roughly 9.7% recorded once. The CDR3 extends over 16 amino acids. From germline, CDR1 is SGHKS and CDR2 YYEKEE (reference sequence). J lost 0 bases, V lost 4 bases, and 6 bases had no gene match. The rearrangement uses TRBV5-5 and TRBJ1-1; 10 nucleotides agree with TRBD1. The clonotype originates from a man in his fifties who received an inactivated influenza vaccine. The specimen comprised PBMCs from blood, sampled 40 to 50 days after vaccination. This chain's CDR3 is CASSGGQGRMNTEAFF. CDR3 nucleotides: TGTGCCAGCAGCGGGGGACAGGGGAGGATGAACACTGAAGCTTTCTTT.